This TCR beta chain emerged from a study of blood T cell repertoires in COVID-19. Produced via immunoSEQ multiplex PCR; TCRdb's table is partial and in-frame only. The repertoire holds about 200,000 clones, with 85% to 90% as singletons. The ends lost 10 bases at V and 3 bases at J; junction bases unmatched: 8. CDR3 length: 14 residues. Per germline, CDR1 SEHNR and CDR2 FQNEAQ (reference sequence). The V call is TRBV7-9, the J call TRBJ2-1, with 8 bases aligning to TRBD1. Material for sequencing was PBMCs or T cells enriched from blood (not recorded which). This clonotype was sampled from a woman under 40 with acute COVID-19. CDR3 bases: TGTGCCACGAGTCGGGACAGGAACTACAATGAGCAGTTCTTC. Amino acid sequence: CATSRDRNYNEQFF.